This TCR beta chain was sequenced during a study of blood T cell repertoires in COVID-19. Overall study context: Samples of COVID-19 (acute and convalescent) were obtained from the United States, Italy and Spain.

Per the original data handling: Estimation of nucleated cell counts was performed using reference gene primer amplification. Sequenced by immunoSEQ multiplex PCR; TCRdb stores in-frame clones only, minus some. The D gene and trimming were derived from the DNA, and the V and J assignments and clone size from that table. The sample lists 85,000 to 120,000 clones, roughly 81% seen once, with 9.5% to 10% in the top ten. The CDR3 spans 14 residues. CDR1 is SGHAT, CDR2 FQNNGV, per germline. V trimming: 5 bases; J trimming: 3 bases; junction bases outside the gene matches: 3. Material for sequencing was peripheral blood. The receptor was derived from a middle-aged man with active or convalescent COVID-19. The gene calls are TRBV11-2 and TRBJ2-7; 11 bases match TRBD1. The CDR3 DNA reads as TGTGCCAGCAGCCCCGGGACAGGGGGCTACGAGCAGTACTTC. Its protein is CASSPGTGGYEQYF. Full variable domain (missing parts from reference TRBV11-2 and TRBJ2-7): EAGVAQSPRYKIIEKRQSVAFWCNPISGHATLYWYQQILGQGPKLLIQFQNNGVVDDSQLPKDRFSAERLKGVDSTLKIQPAKLEDSAVYLCASSPGTGGYEQYFGPGTRLTVT.